Presented here are 19 T cell receptor beta chains from one specimen sequenced in a study of blood T cells in healthy people across ages. PCR was performed a second time for about 7 to 11 cycles using a sample-barcoded 5' primer and a J-beta primer mix. MiXCR, run by TCRdb on the 5' RACE reads, gives a single entry per CDR3 protein. The table lists approximately 810,000 distinct CDR3 sequences, about 28% of them singletons. Sequencing was carried out using blood. These receptors were taken from a woman older than 75 in good health.

In this sample, this clonotype turned up once. The V call is TRBV7-2, the J call TRBJ2-2; tentative D call: TRBD2 (5 bases). The CDR3 runs to 17 residues. Germline V gene lookup returns CDR1 SGHTA and CDR2 FQGNSA. Trimming stripped 0 bases from V and 1 base from J, with 12 bases between. The CDR3 spells CTSSLARREGNTGELFF. As DNA, the CDR3 is TGTACCAGCAGCTTAGCGCGGCGTGAGGGGAACACCGGGGAGCTGTTTTTT.

Turning to this clonotype: The junction shows a germline mismatch at one end, possibly a read error. The chain joins TRBV6-5 to TRBJ2-1; TRBD2 matches at 8 bases. The V gene's germline CDR1 is MNHEY and CDR2 SVGAGI. CDR3 length: 14 amino acids. The DNA for the CDR3 is TGTGCCAGCAGAACTAGCGGAGGTTACATTGAGCAGTTCTTC. It encodes CASRTSGGYIEQFF.

Only a few counts were recorded for this clonotype. The J gene is TRBJ2-1, the V gene TRBV20-1, with D possibly TRBD2 on 7 matching bases. CDR3 length: 15 residues. Germline V gives CDR1 DFQATT, CDR2 SNEGSKA (reference sequence). V shed 1 base and J shed 3 bases, with 13 bases lying between them. For the CDR3, the DNA is TGCAGTGCTAGAGCCGCGGGGGCGATCTACAATGAGCAGTTCTTC. It codes for CSARAAGAIYNEQFF.

In this sample, this clonotype turned up many times. The chain links TRBV27 to TRBJ2-1; D tentatively fits TRBD1 or TRBD2 (5 bases each). Germline CDR1 and CDR2: MNHEY and SMNVEV (reference sequence). The CDR3 sequence is 15 residues long. V lost 3 bases and J lost 9, with 18 bases in between. CDR3 in amino acids: CASSFVSTSGGEQFF. The CDR3 nucleotides are TGTGCCAGCAGTTTCGTAAGCACCTCTGGGGGTGAGCAGTTCTTC.

This clonotype was observed many times. This rearrangement joins TRBV7-2 to TRBJ1-5; weak D call: TRBD1 (6 bases). Germline V gene data show CDR1 as SGHTA and CDR2 as FQGNSA. Trimming stripped 6 bases from V and 0 bases from J, with 24 bases between. The CDR3 covers 19 residues. The CDR3 is CASSSRGRLTGDSNQPQHF. CDR3 bases: TGTGCCAGCAGTTCAAGAGGTCGGCTGACAGGAGATAGCAATCAGCCCCAGCATTTT.

This clonotype was detected ten times or more. The chain uses TRBV20-1 and TRBJ2-5, with D unresolved. With 0 bases removed from V and 4 bases from J, the gap between germline ends came to 12 bases. The CDR3 totals 14 residues. CDR1 is DFQATT and CDR2 is SNEGSKA in the germline V gene (reference sequence). CDR3 amino acids: CSARDPWSRETQYF. The CDR3 DNA reads TGCAGTGCTAGAGATCCATGGAGCAGAGAGACCCAGTACTTC.

This clonotype has a count of ten or more. V and J are TRBV6-2 or TRBV6-3 and TRBJ2-1; maybe TRBD2 (7 bases). Looked up from germline, CDR1 is MNHEY and CDR2 is SVGEGT. V lost 2 bases to trimming and J lost 4 bases, with 18 bases between them. The CDR3 consists of 17 residues. Here the CDR3 reads CASSYGGGLAAYNEQFF. CDR3 in DNA: TGTGCCAGCAGTTACGGGGGGGGGCTAGCTGCGTACAATGAGCAGTTCTTC.

This clonotype has just a few counts. The chain recombines TRBV6-2 or TRBV6-3 with TRBJ1-3; no definite D call. The CDR3 has 14 amino acids. CDR1 and CDR2 (germline): MNHEY, SVGEGT. Trimming left V 3 bases short and J 0 bases short, with 6 bases between. For the CDR3, the DNA is TGTGCCAGCAGTTATGCCCGCTCTGGAAACACCATATATTTT. It yields the protein CASSYARSGNTIYF.

This clonotype was observed a few times. The chain uses TRBV19 and TRBJ2-3; a weak D match, TRBD1 (5 bases). CDR3 length: 16 amino acids. Trimming took 2 bases from V and 3 from J, leaving 15 bases between them. In germline, CDR1 is LNHDA, CDR2 SQIVND (reference sequence). CDR3 protein: CASSINQGRSTDTQYF. CDR3 in DNA: TGTGCCAGTAGTATAAATCAGGGCCGAAGTACAGATACGCAGTATTTT. Combining the CDR3 with reference TRBV19 and TRBJ2-3 gives the whole variable domain DGGITQSPKYLFRKEGQNVTLSCEQNLNHDAMYWYRQDPGQGLRLIYYSQIVNDFQKGDIAEGYSVSREKKESFPLTVTSAQKNPTAFYLCASSINQGRSTDTQYFGPGTRLTVL.

This clonotype turned up a few times. The chain is built from TRBV9 and TRBJ1-3; TRBD1 aligns across 7 bases. The ends lost 5 bases at V and 2 bases at J; junction bases unmatched: 7. The CDR3 sequence is 15 residues long. From germline, CDR1 is SGDLS and CDR2 YYNGEE. This CDR3 is CASSATGVAGNTIYF. Here the CDR3 DNA reads TGTGCCAGCAGTGCAACAGGGGTAGCTGGAAACACCATATATTTT.

The chain recombines TRBV20-1 with TRBJ1-4; D possibly corresponds to TRBD1 (6 bases). Germline CDR1 is DFQATT and CDR2 is SNEGSKA (reference sequence). The V end lost 6 bases, the J end lost 3 bases, and 14 bases lay between the germline ends. This CDR3 region has 14 residues. The CDR3 spells CSAYRTESNEKLFF. In DNA form, the CDR3 reads TGCAGTGCCTACAGGACAGAATCTAATGAAAAACTGTTTTTT.

This clonotype was detected only once. This may be a read error: a much more frequent sequence differs by one nucleotide. The V and J genes are TRBV3-1 and TRBJ1-1; TRBD1 matches at 11 bases. The V gene's germline CDR1 is LGHDT and CDR2 YNNKEL (reference sequence). CDR3 length: 17 amino acids. This CDR3 reads CASSPVGGQGVNAEAFF. DNA of the CDR3: TGTGCCAGCAGCCCGGTAGGGGGACAGGGGGTGAACGCTGAAGCTTTCTTT.

This clonotype was seen ten or more times. J is TRBJ2-5 and V is TRBV27; perhaps TRBD1 as D (6 bases). V lost 0 bases, J lost 4 bases, and 15 bases lay in between. CDR1 is MNHEY and CDR2 is SMNVEV in the germline V gene (reference sequence). The CDR3 consists of 16 residues. CDR3 residues: CASSLSGGRRVETQYF. For the CDR3, the DNA is TGTGCCAGCAGTTTATCTGGGGGCCGAAGGGTAGAGACCCAGTACTTC.

This chain connects TRBV29-1 to TRBJ1-1; tentative D call: TRBD1 (6 bases). V was trimmed by 0 bases and J by 9 bases, leaving 17 bases between them. This CDR3 is built from 14 residues. Germline CDR1 is SQVTM and CDR2 is ANQGSEA. The CDR3 spells CSVEDLNREDKAFF. CDR3 DNA sequence: TGCAGCGTTGAAGATCTAAACAGGGAGGATAAAGCTTTCTTT.

The chain has TRBV5-6 and TRBJ2-1; D possibly uses TRBD1 or TRBD2 (5 bases each). The J call may not be correct, given that the DNA end is closer to TRBJ2-7. Germline V CDR1 and CDR2: SGHDT, YYEEEE. The CDR3 has 15 residues. This CDR3 reads CASRKGRSSYNEQYF. The CDR3 DNA follows: TGTGCCAGCAGGAAGGGACGGAGCTCCTACAATGAGCAGTACTTC.

V is TRBV6-6 and J is TRBJ1-1; maybe TRBD1 (6 bases). The CDR3 has 16 residues. Germline V lookup: CDR1 MNHNY, CDR2 SVGAGI (reference sequence). Trimming stripped 6 bases from V and 2 bases from J, with 19 bases between. The CDR3 DNA is TGTGCCAGCAGCCCCACAGGGTCGAGGGTCAACACTGAAGCTTTCTTT. Its translation is CASSPTGSRVNTEAFF.

This chain joins TRBV28 and TRBJ2-3; D uncertain. This CDR3 region has 14 residues. V shed 5 bases and J shed 5 bases, with 14 bases lying between them. The germline V gene has CDR1 MDHEN and CDR2 SYDVKM. Here the CDR3 DNA reads TGTGCCAGCAGTCCCCTTCAACCTGGAGATACGCAGTATTTT. It specifies CASSPLQPGDTQYF.

This clonotype has a count of ten or more. The chain has TRBV10-1 and TRBJ2-1; a possible D gene is TRBD2 (5 bases). Germline CDR1 and CDR2: WNHNN and SYGVQD (reference sequence). V was pared by 6 bases and J by 2 bases, with 8 bases between. This CDR3 is 13 amino acids long. The CDR3 is CASRGSTYNEQFF. CDR3 DNA: TGCGCCAGCAGGGGGAGCACCTACAATGAGCAGTTCTTC.

This clonotype has at least ten counts. The rearrangement joins TRBV7-2 to TRBJ2-7; 8 nucleotides match TRBD1. With V trimmed by 4 bases and J by 3 bases, 17 bases remained unmatched. Per the germline V gene, CDR1 is SGHTA and CDR2 is FQGNSA. The CDR3 runs 18 residues. DNA for the CDR3: TGTGCCAGCAGCTATACAAAGTCTTGGACAGGGTCGGGCTACGAGCAGTACTTC. Translated, it gives CASSYTKSWTGSGYEQYF. Full variable domain (outside the CDR3, taken from reference TRBV7-2 and TRBJ2-7): GAGVSQSPSNKVTEKGKDVELRCDPISGHTALYWYRQSLGQGLEFLIYFQGNSAPDKSGLPSDRFSAERTGGSVSTLTIQRTQQEDSAVYLCASSYTKSWTGSGYEQYFGPGTRLTVT.